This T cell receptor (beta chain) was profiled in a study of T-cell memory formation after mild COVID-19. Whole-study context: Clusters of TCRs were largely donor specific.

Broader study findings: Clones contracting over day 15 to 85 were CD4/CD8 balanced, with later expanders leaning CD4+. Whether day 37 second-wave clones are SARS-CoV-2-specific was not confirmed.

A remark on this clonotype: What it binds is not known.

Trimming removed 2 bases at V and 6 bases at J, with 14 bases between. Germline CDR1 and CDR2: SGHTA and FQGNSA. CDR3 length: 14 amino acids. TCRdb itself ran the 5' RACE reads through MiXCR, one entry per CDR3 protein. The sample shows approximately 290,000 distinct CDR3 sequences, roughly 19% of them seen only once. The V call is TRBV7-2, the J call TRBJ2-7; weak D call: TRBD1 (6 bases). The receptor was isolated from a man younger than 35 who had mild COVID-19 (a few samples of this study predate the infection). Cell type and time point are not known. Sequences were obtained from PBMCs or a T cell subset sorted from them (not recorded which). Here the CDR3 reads CASSLSRGIGEQYV. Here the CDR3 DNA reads TGTGCCAGCAGCTTAAGTAGGGGGATAGGCGAGCAGTACGTC.